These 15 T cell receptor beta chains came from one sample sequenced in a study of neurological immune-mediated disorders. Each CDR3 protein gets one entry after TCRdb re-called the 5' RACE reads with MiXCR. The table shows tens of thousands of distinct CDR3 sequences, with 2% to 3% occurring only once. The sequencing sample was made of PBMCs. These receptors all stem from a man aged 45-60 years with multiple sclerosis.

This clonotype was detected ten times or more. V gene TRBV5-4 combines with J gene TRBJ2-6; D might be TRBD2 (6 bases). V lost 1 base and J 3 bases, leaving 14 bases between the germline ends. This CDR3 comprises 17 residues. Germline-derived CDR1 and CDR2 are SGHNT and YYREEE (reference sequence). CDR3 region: CASSLLSGRGGANVLTF. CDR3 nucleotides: TGTGCCAGCAGCTTGCTCTCGGGGCGGGGTGGGGCCAACGTCCTGACTTTC.

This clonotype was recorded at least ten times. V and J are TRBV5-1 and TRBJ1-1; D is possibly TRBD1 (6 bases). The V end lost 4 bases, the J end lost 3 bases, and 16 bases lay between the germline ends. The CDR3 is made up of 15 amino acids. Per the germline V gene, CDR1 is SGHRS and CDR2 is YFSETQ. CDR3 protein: CASSGLTGVDTEAFF. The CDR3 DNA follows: TGCGCCAGCAGCGGACTGACAGGAGTCGACACTGAAGCTTTCTTT.

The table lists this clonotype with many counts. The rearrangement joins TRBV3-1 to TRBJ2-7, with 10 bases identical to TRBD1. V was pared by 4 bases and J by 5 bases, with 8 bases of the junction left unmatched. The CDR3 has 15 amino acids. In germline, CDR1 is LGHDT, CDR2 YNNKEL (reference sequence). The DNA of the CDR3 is TGTGCCAGCAGCCCGCCGGACAGGGGGTTTCACGAGCAGTACTTC. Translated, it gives CASSPPDRGFHEQYF.

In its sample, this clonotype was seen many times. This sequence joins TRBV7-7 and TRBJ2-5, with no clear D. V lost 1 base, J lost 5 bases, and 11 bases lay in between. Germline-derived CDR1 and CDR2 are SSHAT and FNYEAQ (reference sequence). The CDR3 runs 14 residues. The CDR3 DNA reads TGTGCCAGCAGCTTAGGTGGGGTTGGTGAGACCCAGTACTTC. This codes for CASSLGGVGETQYF.

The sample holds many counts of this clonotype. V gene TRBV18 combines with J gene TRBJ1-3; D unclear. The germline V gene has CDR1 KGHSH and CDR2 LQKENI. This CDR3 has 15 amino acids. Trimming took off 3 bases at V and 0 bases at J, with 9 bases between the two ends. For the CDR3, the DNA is TGTGCCAGCTCACCCAGTACCATCTCTGGAAACACCATATATTTT. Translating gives CASSPSTISGNTIYF.

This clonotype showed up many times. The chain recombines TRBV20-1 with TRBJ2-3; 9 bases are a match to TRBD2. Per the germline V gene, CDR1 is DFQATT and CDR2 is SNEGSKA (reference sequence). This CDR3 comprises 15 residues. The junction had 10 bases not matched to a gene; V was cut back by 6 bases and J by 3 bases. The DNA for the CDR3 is TGCAGTGCCCCCTCTCCCAGCGGGGGGACAGATACGCAGTATTTT. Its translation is CSAPSPSGGTDTQYF.

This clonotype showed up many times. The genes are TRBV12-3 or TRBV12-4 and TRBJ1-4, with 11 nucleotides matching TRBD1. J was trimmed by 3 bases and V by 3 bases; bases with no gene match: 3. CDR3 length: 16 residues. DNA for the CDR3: TGTGCCAGCAGTTTCGGGGACAGGGGGTCTAATGAAAAACTGTTTTTT. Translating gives CASSFGDRGSNEKLFF.

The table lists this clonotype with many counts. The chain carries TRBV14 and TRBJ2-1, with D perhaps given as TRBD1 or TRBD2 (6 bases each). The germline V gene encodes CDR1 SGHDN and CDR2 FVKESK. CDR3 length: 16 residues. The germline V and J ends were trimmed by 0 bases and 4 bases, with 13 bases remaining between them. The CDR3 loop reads CASSQETGARYNEQFF. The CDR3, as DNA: TGTGCCAGCAGCCAAGAGACGGGGGCGCGTTACAATGAGCAGTTCTTC.

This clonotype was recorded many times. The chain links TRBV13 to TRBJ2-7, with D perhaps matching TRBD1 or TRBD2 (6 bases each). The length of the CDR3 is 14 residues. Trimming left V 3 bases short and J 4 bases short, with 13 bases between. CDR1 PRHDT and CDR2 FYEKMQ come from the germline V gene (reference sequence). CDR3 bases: TGTGCCAGCAGCTTGGGGGGCGAGGATTACGAGCAGTACTTC. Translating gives CASSLGGEDYEQYF.

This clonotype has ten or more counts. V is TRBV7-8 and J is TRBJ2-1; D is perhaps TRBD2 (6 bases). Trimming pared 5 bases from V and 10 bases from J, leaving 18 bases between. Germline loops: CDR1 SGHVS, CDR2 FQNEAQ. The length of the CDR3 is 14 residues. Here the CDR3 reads CASSPRREDREQFF. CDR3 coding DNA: TGTGCCAGCAGCCCCCGGAGGGAGGACCGCGAGCAGTTCTTC.

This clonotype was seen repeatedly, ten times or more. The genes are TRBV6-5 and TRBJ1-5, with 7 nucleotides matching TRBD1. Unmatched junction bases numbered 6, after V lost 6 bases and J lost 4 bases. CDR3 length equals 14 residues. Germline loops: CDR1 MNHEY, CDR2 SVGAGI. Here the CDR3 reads CASRPTQGNQPQHF. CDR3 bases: TGTGCCAGCAGGCCTACACAGGGGAATCAGCCCCAGCATTTT.

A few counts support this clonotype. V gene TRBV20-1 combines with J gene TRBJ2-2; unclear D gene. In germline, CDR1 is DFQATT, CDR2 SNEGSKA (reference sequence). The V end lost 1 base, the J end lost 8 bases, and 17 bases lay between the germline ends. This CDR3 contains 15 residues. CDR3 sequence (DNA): TGCAGTGCTAGAGGCGGCAGCGAGTCGAAAGGGGAGCTGTTTTTT. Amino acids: CSARGGSESKGELFF.

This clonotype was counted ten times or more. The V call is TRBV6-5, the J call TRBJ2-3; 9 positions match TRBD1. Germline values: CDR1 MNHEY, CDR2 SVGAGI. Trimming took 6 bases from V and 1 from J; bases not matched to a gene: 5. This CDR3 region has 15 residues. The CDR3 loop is CASSPQGAGTDTQYF. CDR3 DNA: TGTGCCAGCAGCCCACAGGGGGCCGGCACAGATACGCAGTATTTT.

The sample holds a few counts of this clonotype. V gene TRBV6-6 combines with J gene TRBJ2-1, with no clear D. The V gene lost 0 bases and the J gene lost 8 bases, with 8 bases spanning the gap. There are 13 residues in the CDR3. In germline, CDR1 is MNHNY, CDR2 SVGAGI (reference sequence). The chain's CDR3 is CASSYSPEDEQFF. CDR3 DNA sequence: TGTGCCAGCAGTTACTCGCCTGAGGATGAGCAGTTCTTC.

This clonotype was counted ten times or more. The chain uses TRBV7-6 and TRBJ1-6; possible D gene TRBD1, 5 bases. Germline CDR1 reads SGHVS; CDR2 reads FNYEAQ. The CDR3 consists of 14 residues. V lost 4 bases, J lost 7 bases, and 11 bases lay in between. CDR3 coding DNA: TGTGCCAGCAGCTCGGGACTGTCGAATTCACCCCTCCACTTT. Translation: CASSSGLSNSPLHF.